This T cell receptor beta chain came from a study of cytomegalovirus exposure and HLA in healthy donors. Study-level points and caveats: The authors assumed roughly uniform sequencing depth across donors for presence/absence analyses.

Germline assignment: CDR1 MNHNY and CDR2 SVGAGI (reference sequence). The V segment lost 6 bases and the J segment 1 base; nucleotides outside the gene matches: 7. The CDR3 loop spans 16 amino acids. Concerning this clone: Its target is not known.

PCR primers comprised 60 Vbeta and 13 Jbeta primers. Only in-frame clones appear in the TCRdb table, and some are missing; sequencing was by immunoSEQ multiplex PCR. Among 150,000 or so clones, almost 80% were seen once, and the ten largest hold approximately 6%. The receptor was derived from a man aged 40-49 years in good health and CMV-seropositive. This rearrangement joins TRBV6-6 to TRBJ1-5; 9 nucleotides agree with TRBD1. Source material: PBMCs. The CDR3 spells CASRRGQGQSNQPQHF. In nucleotides, the CDR3 is TGTGCCAGCAGAAGAGGACAGGGGCAAAGCAATCAGCCCCAGCATTTT.